The clone carrying this TCR beta chain was found once. The antigen remains undetermined. This entry is derived from a study of T cell responses to AZD1222 COVID-19 vaccine. Study overall: Investigators merged groups given second doses at roughly 4 or roughly 12 weeks. General observations from the study: All repertoire sampling was performed exclusively after the peak T cell response. The span of vaccine-associated CD4 TCRs extended across spike, with dominance at 160-218 and 743-854.

Data came from immunoSEQ multiplex PCR; TCRdb stores just in-frame clones and leaves some out. The data show around 84,000 clones, 80% to 90% seen once. CDR3 size: 13 residues. V was clipped by 5 bases and J by 1 base, with 8 bases between them. The germline V gene has CDR1 MDHEN and CDR2 SYDVKM. V and J are TRBV28 and TRBJ1-1; no definite D call. The sample consisted of peripheral blood, taken on day 0 of AZD1222 vaccination. The origin of this receptor is an adult in good health. CDR3 sequence reads: CASSPSKNTEAFF. In nucleotides, the CDR3 is TGTGCCAGCAGTCCCTCGAAGAACACTGAAGCTTTCTTT.